These 30 T cell receptor beta chains came from one sample sequenced in a study of CD8+CD57+ T cells in acquired aplastic anemia (dated by TCRdb to the late 2010s). The sample was run on an Illumina HiSeq 2000. TCR beta VDJ combination and CDR3 sequence profiling used genomic DNA as the template. TCRdb itself trimmed the public reads at Q25 with fastp, ran MiXCR and retained productive beta chains. Entries that share a CDR3 protein sequence are merged under the most common genes and DNA. Counted in this sample were about 270,000 distinct CDR3 sequences; roughly 82% of them appeared once. Jointly, the top ten make up 35% to 50% of the sample. Patients chosen for sequencing had shown expansion of CD8+CD57+ cells by flow cytometry. Source material: sorted CD4+, CD8+, or CD8+CD57+ T cells (not recorded which) from PBMCs. The receptors here all came from a human donor with aplastic anemia.

This chain connects TRBV11-1 to TRBJ2-1; 8 positions match TRBD2. CDR1 and CDR2 from the germline V gene are SGHAT and FQDESV (reference sequence). J lost 6 bases, V lost 6 bases, and 10 bases had no gene match. The CDR3 contains 15 residues. Here the CDR3 reads CASSPGGARINEQFF. CDR3 nucleotide sequence: TGTGCCAGCAGTCCCGGGGGGGCCCGGATCAATGAGCAGTTCTTC.

A word on this clonotype: At one of its ends the junction is not consistent with the germline gene, which may arise from a read error. The V gene is TRBV7-8, the J gene TRBJ2-3; 7 bases map to TRBD1. Germline V gene sequence: CDR1 SGHVS, CDR2 FQNEAQ. CDR3 length: 13 residues. The CDR3 is CASSFGAAGTALF. CDR3 coding DNA: TGTGCCAGCAGCTTTGGTGCAGCAGGGACAGCCCTTTTT.

Concerning this clonotype itself: The germline gene is not matched at one end of the junction; a read error may be the cause. The J gene is TRBJ2-1, the V gene TRBV7-8; TRBD2 is a possible D gene (5 bases). The germline V gene encodes CDR1 SGHVS and CDR2 FQNEAQ. The length of the CDR3 is 14 residues. The CDR3 nucleotides read TGTGCCAGCAGCCCGACGGGGTGCTACAATGCGCAGTTCTTC. Translation: CASSPTGCYNAQFF.

The chain links TRBV7-2 to TRBJ2-1; perhaps TRBD2 as D (6 bases). Germline CDR1 is SGHTA and CDR2 is FQGNSA. V dropped 2 bases and J dropped 13 bases, with 24 bases sitting between them. The CDR3 runs to 16 residues. The DNA for the CDR3 is TGTGCCAGCAGCTTACAGGGAGGTCCCGGGACGGAGTATCAGTTCTTC. This gives the protein CASSLQGGPGTEYQFF.

The V and J genes are TRBV19 and TRBJ1-6, with D possibly TRBD1 on 5 matching bases. The CDR3 spans 17 residues. Germline V gene lookup returns CDR1 LNHDA and CDR2 SQIVND (reference sequence). The V end was cut by 2 bases, the J end by 6 bases, with 17 bases between. The CDR3 here is CASSISRQGSSNSPLHF. CDR3 DNA sequence: TGTGCCAGTAGTATATCGCGGCAGGGCTCGTCTAATTCACCCCTCCACTTT.

This clonotype was seen a few times. The rearrangement joins TRBV11-3 to TRBJ2-3, with D possibly matching TRBD1 (5 bases). The CDR3 runs 14 residues. Germline lookup yields CDR1 SGHNT and CDR2 YENEEA. The germline V and J ends were trimmed by 8 bases and 6 bases, with 18 bases remaining between them. CDR3 sequence: CASSIQADADTQYF. The DNA for the CDR3 is TGTGCCAGCTCAATACAGGCCGACGCCGATACGCAGTATTTT.

To note about this clonotype: The junction differs from germline at one of its ends, possibly a read error. The chain employs TRBV7-8 and TRBJ2-3; TRBD1 is a possible D gene (6 bases). This CDR3 comprises 14 residues. In germline, CDR1 is SGHVS, CDR2 FQNEAQ. The CDR3 spells CASRVTGRTDKQQF. CDR3 in DNA: TGTGCCAGCAGGGTTACAGGAAGGACAGATAAGCAGCAGTTT.

This clonotype was detected only once. The junction departs from germline at one end; a sequencing error may be responsible. V gene TRBV9 combines with J gene TRBJ2-1; the D is unclear. The CDR3 extends over 13 amino acids. CDR1 and CDR2 (germline): SGDLS, YYNGEE. The CDR3 loop is CASSDGSNPQQFF. In DNA, the CDR3 is TGTGCCAGCAGCGATGGGTCGAACCCGCAGCAGTTTTTC.

The chain couples TRBV7-4 to TRBJ1-1; D not certain. Trimming pared 10 bases from V and 5 bases from J, leaving 11 bases between. The CDR3 sequence is 11 residues long. Germline values: CDR1 SGHVT, CDR2 SQSDAQ. DNA of the CDR3: TGTGCCATCACCGACGGGACTGAAGCTTTCTTT. Protein sequence: CAITDGTEAFF.

The chain links TRBV11-3 to TRBJ1-2; tentative D call: TRBD1 (6 bases). Trimming removed 0 bases from V and 2 bases from J, with 10 bases in between. CDR1 is SGHNT, CDR2 YENEEA, per germline. The CDR3 is made up of 15 amino acids. The CDR3: CASSLEQGANYGYTF. In DNA form, the CDR3 reads TGTGCCAGCAGCTTAGAACAGGGAGCAAACTATGGCTACACCTTC.

V gene TRBV12-3 or TRBV12-4 combines with J gene TRBJ2-2, with a possible D match to TRBD2 (5 bases). Trimming removed 6 bases from V and 17 bases from J, with 19 bases in between. The CDR3 has 12 amino acids. CDR3 DNA sequence: TGTGCCAGCAGCTTATCACCCGGGGAAGCATTTTTT. Residues: CASSLSPGEAFF.

In the case of this clonotype: The junction shows a germline mismatch at one end, possibly a read error. V is TRBV7-9 and J is TRBJ1-6; D unclear. This CDR3 is built from 14 residues. Germline CDR1 is SEHNR and CDR2 is FQNEAQ (reference sequence). The CDR3 nucleotides read TGTGCCAGCAGCTCGGACCCCGGAGTTTCGCCCCTCGGCTTT. It is translated as CASSSDPGVSPLGF.

The J gene is TRBJ1-1, the V gene TRBV7-9; D gene ambiguous. Germline CDR1 and CDR2: SEHNR and FQNEAQ (reference sequence). The V gene lost 5 bases and the J gene lost 13 bases, with 26 bases spanning the gap. The CDR3 consists of 15 residues. Written as DNA, the CDR3 is TGTGCCAGCAGCGGATGGCAGTCGTGGGGTACGCAATATTTCTTT. Its translation: CASSGWQSWGTQYFF.

With regard to this clonotype: An end of the junction differs from the germline gene, which may be a read error. This chain links TRBV7-9 with TRBJ1-6, with D uncertain. Germline-derived CDR1 and CDR2 are SEHNR and FQNEAQ (reference sequence). CDR3 length: 14 residues. In nucleotides, the CDR3 is TGTGCCAGCAGCTTGAGTTCCTATAATGCAAAACTCCATTTT. Translated: CASSLSSYNAKLHF. The complete variable domain, with remaining parts taken from reference TRBV7-9 and TRBJ1-6, reads DTGVSQNPRHKITKRGQNVTFRCDPISEHNRLYWYRQTLGQGPEFLTYFQNEAQLEKSRLLSDRFSAERPKGSFSTLEIQRTEQGDSAMYLCASSLSSYNAKLHFGNGTRLTVT.

The chain uses TRBV7-9 and TRBJ2-7; D call uncertain. V lost 5 bases and J 10 bases, leaving 12 bases between the germline ends. This CDR3 is 11 amino acids long. The germline V gene encodes CDR1 SEHNR and CDR2 FQNEAQ (reference sequence). The CDR3 DNA reads TGTGCCAGCAGCCCTGAGAGAAATCAGTACTTC. Residues: CASSPERNQYF.

Regarding this clonotype: The junction differs from germline at one of its ends, possibly a read error. This chain uses TRBV19 with TRBJ1-2; 10 bases are a match to TRBD1. Germline-derived CDR1 and CDR2 are LNHDA and SQIVND (reference sequence). The CDR3 runs 15 residues. In DNA, the CDR3 is TGTGCCAGCAGCTTGACAGGGGGCACCGAGCAGGTCTACAGCTTC. This translates into CASSLTGGTEQVYSF. Looking up the rest from reference TRBV19 and TRBJ1-2 gives the full variable domain: DGGITQSPKYLFRKEGQNVTLSCEQNLNHDAMYWYRQDPGQGLRLIYYSQIVNDFQKGDIAEGYSVSREKKESFPLTVTSAQKNPTAFYLCASSLTGGTEQVYSFGSGTRLTVV.

CDR3 bases: TGTGCCAGCACCCAGGGAGGGGAAGGCTACACCTTC. It translates to CASTQGGEGYTF. The chain recombines TRBV7-3 with TRBJ1-2, with D possibly matching TRBD1 (5 bases). CDR3 size: 12 residues. CDR1 and CDR2 from the germline V gene are SGHTA and FQGTGA. The ends were cut back, 7 bases at V and 8 bases at J, with 14 bases in the middle.

This clonotype has more than one count but fewer than ten. The J gene is TRBJ1-5, the V gene TRBV15; D is unresolved. The CDR3 is 13 amino acids. Germline CDR1 LNHNV, CDR2 YYDKDF (reference sequence). Trimming took off 0 bases at V and 4 bases at J, with 4 bases between the two ends. The CDR3 reads CATSRDHNQPQHF. CDR3 sequence (DNA): TGTGCCACCAGCAGAGATCATAATCAGCCCCAGCATTTT.

The rearrangement uses TRBV7-9 and TRBJ1-1; the D is unclear. V was pared by 6 bases and J by 4 bases, with 18 bases between. The CDR3 totals 15 residues. Germline V CDR1 and CDR2: SEHNR, FQNEAQ (reference sequence). CDR3 nucleotide sequence: TGTGCCAGCAGTTTTCAAGGAACCGTGGGCACTGAAGCTTTCTTT. This codes for CASSFQGTVGTEAFF.

This sequence joins TRBV11-3 and TRBJ1-5, with a weak D call TRBD1 (5 bases). Germline V gives CDR1 SGHNT, CDR2 YENEEA. There are 17 residues in the CDR3. Trimming removed 0 bases from V and 0 bases from J, with 12 bases in between. The CDR3 is CASSLDLTGNSNQPQHF. CDR3 nucleotide sequence: TGTGCCAGCAGCTTAGATCTAACAGGTAATAGCAATCAGCCCCAGCATTTT.

This chain uses TRBV2 with TRBJ1-5; possible D gene TRBD1, 6 bases. Germline loops: CDR1 SNHLY, CDR2 FYNNEI. V lost 6 bases to trimming and J lost 16 bases, with 28 bases between them. This CDR3 region has 15 residues. The CDR3 coding sequence is TGTGCCAGCAGGGACGGGGGCACCCATACGCAGTCTTTTCATTTT. Protein product: CASRDGGTHTQSFHF.

V is TRBV20-1 and J is TRBJ1-4; D may be TRBD1 (6 bases). The CDR3 has 15 amino acids. V was pared by 3 bases and J by 6 bases, with 17 bases between. The germline gives CDR1 DFQATT, CDR2 SNEGSKA (reference sequence). The DNA for the CDR3 is TGCAGTGCTAGGGGCACGGGGGACACTGATGAAAAACTGTTTTTT. This gives the protein CSARGTGDTDEKLFF.

The rearrangement joins TRBV7-9 to TRBJ1-1, with D possibly being TRBD1 (5 bases). In germline, CDR1 is SEHNR, CDR2 FQNEAQ (reference sequence). The V end was cut by 5 bases, the J end by 3 bases, with 16 bases between. This CDR3 is 15 amino acids long. CDR3 DNA sequence: TGTGCCAGCAGCGGGGTGGGGGGGGAGCACACTGAAGCTTTCTTT. It translates to CASSGVGGEHTEAFF. Complete variable domain (other parts from reference TRBV7-9 and TRBJ1-1): DTGVSQNPRHKITKRGQNVTFRCDPISEHNRLYWYRQTLGQGPEFLTYFQNEAQLEKSRLLSDRFSAERPKGSFSTLEIQRTEQGDSAMYLCASSGVGGEHTEAFFGQGTRLTVV.

This clonotype showed up just once. It is likely a read error, because the conserved phenylalanine at the end of the CDR3 is missing. The DNA is left out, because the CDR3 cannot be placed on it with certainty; the CDR3 is given as TCRdb lists it. The gene calls are TRBV2 and TRBJ2-5; TRBD2 was called by the table and not checked on the DNA. CDR1 SNHLY and CDR2 FYNNEI come from the germline V gene. The CDR3 is 12 amino acids long, termini counted. CDR3 region: CASSDLGSGEGV.

There are a few counts of this clonotype. The V and J genes are TRBV10-3 and TRBJ1-1, with no clear D. CDR1 is ENHRY, CDR2 SYGVKD, per germline. V lost 3 bases to trimming and J lost 10 bases, with 12 bases between them. The CDR3 is made up of 12 amino acids. CDR3 sequence reads: CAISDRRTGAFF. The CDR3, as DNA: TGTGCCATCAGTGACAGGCGTACGGGAGCTTTCTTT.

This chain links TRBV7-9 with TRBJ2-1; no clear D. Between the trimmed V and J ends, which lost 7 bases and 5 bases, there was a span of 6 bases. The CDR3 length is 11 residues. Per the germline V gene, CDR1 is SEHNR and CDR2 is FQNEAQ (reference sequence). CDR3 coding DNA: TGTGCCAGCATGACGCACAATGAGCAGTTCTTC. Its translation: CASMTHNEQFF.

This chain joins TRBV9 and TRBJ2-7; tentatively, D is TRBD1 or TRBD2 (6 bases each). The CDR3 contains 15 residues. Germline V gene sequence: CDR1 SGDLS, CDR2 YYNGEE. V was clipped by 0 bases and J by 2 bases, with 12 bases between them. The CDR3 bases are TGTGCCAGCAGCGTAGGGGGGGCCGGTACCTACGAGCAGTACTTC. It yields the protein CASSVGGAGTYEQYF.

With respect to this clonotype: Sequence at one end of the junction differs from germline and may be a read error. V is TRBV7-8 and J is TRBJ2-3, with D maybe TRBD2 (6 bases). Germline V gene lookup returns CDR1 SGHVS and CDR2 FQNEAQ. This CDR3 spans 13 amino acids. In DNA form, the CDR3 reads TGTGCCAGCAGCTTAGCGGGAGGAGACACTCCGCAGTTT. Amino acid sequence: CASSLAGGDTPQF.

In regard to this clonotype: Its ends do not fully match the called genes, so a read error is possible. CDR3 in amino acids: CAGEGAMGPEHF. In DNA, the CDR3 is TGTGCCGGTGAGGGCGCAATGGGGCCCGAGCACTTC. V gene TRBV7-9 combines with J gene TRBJ2-5; possibly TRBD1 or TRBD2 for D (5 bases each). From germline, CDR1 is SEHNR and CDR2 FQNEAQ (reference sequence). The CDR3 contains 12 residues.

CDR3 DNA sequence: TGTGCCACCAGCAGTGCGTTCTCCAGGTACGCGCAGTACTTC. Residues: CATSSAFSRYAQYF. The chain recombines TRBV15 with TRBJ2-5, with D uncertain. V was cut by 3 bases and J by 11 bases, with 19 bases left in between. Germline CDR1 LNHNV, CDR2 YYDKDF (reference sequence). The CDR3 length is 14 residues. The variable domain in full, completed from reference TRBV15 and TRBJ2-5, reads DAMVIQNPRYQVTQFGKPVTLSCSQTLNHNVMYWYQQKSSQAPKLLFHYYDKDFNNEADTPDNFQSRRPNTSFCFLDIRSPGLGDTAMYLCATSSAFSRYAQYFGPGTRLLVL.